These 13 T cell receptor beta chains originate from one sample sequenced in a study. TCRdb itself ran the RT-PCR reads through MiXCR, one entry per CDR3 protein. Here the sample spans about 700,000 distinct CDR3 sequences, more than 13% being singletons. Sequencing was performed on memory CD4+ T cells from blood. The origin of the receptors is a female donor in good health, serving as a healthy control.

The rearrangement links TRBV7-3 to TRBJ2-6, with a possible D match to TRBD1 (5 bases). Between the trimmed V and J ends, which lost 8 bases and 9 bases, there was a span of 17 bases. There are 14 residues in the CDR3. Germline CDR1 is SGHTA and CDR2 is FQGTGA. This chain's CDR3 is CASASTTVRNVLTF. CDR3 nucleotides: TGTGCCAGCGCCTCTACGACAGTTCGCAACGTCCTGACTTTC. Based on the CDR3 plus reference TRBV7-3 and TRBJ2-6, the full variable domain is GAGVSQTPSNKVTEKGKYVELRCDPISGHTALYWYRQSLGQGPEFLIYFQGTGAADDSGLPNDRFFAVRPEGSVSTLKIQRTERGDSAVYLCASASTTVRNVLTFGAGSRLTVL.

The gene calls are TRBV5-1 and TRBJ1-1; TRBD1 agrees at 10 bases. V shed 5 bases, J shed 4 bases, and the junction held 11 bases outside the gene matches. The CDR3 is made up of 16 amino acids. Germline CDR1 reads SGHRS; CDR2 reads YFSETQ. This CDR3 reads CASRTGSGTGATEAFF. The CDR3 nucleotides are TGCGCCAGCAGAACCGGCTCCGGGACAGGGGCCACTGAAGCTTTCTTT.

This clonotype appeared a few times. The chain links TRBV18 to TRBJ2-2; D gene ambiguous. The CDR3 loop spans 14 amino acids. CDR1 is KGHSH and CDR2 is LQKENI in the germline V gene. V shed 2 bases and J shed 4 bases, with 8 bases lying between them. The CDR3 here is CASSPSQSTGELFF. The CDR3 nucleotides are TGTGCCAGCTCACCATCCCAAAGCACCGGGGAGCTGTTTTTT.

The V gene is TRBV9, the J gene TRBJ1-5; D is ambiguous. Trimming removed 4 bases at V and 2 bases at J, with 10 bases between. The CDR3 consists of 14 residues. Germline assignment: CDR1 SGDLS and CDR2 YYNGEE. Here the CDR3 DNA reads TGTGCCAGCAGCCCCTACGGCGGCAATCAGCCCCAGCATTTT. It codes for CASSPYGGNQPQHF.

Many counts were recorded for this clonotype. The chain combines TRBV10-3 with TRBJ2-7; D gene unclear. The germline V and J ends were trimmed by 4 bases and 3 bases, with 10 bases remaining between them. This CDR3 region has 13 residues. CDR1 is ENHRY and CDR2 is SYGVKD in the germline V gene. CDR3 coding DNA: TGTGCCATCAGTGCCGCAGGAAGCTACGAGCAGTACTTC. Protein product: CAISAAGSYEQYF.

Only a few counts were recorded for this clonotype. The chain employs TRBV20-1 and TRBJ1-4, with unresolved D. CDR3 size: 15 residues. Trimming removed 0 bases from V and 3 bases from J, with 11 bases in between. Germline assignment: CDR1 DFQATT and CDR2 SNEGSKA (reference sequence). The chain's CDR3 is CSARDSFSSNEKLFF. The CDR3 nucleotides are TGCAGTGCTAGAGACTCCTTTTCGTCTAATGAAAAACTGTTTTTT.

This chain connects TRBV4-3 to TRBJ2-2; tentative D call: TRBD1 (5 bases). Germline CDR1 and CDR2: LGHNA and YSLEER. The CDR3 runs 18 residues. Trimming removed 0 bases at V and 6 bases at J, with 20 bases between. The DNA for the CDR3 is TGCGCCAGCAGCCAAGATAAGGGGTTTCGGTCGGGTGCCGGGGAGCTGTTTTTT. This gives the protein CASSQDKGFRSGAGELFF.

Written as DNA, the CDR3 is TGTGCCACCAGCAGAGACAGGGGATCTGGGGCCAACGTCCTGACTTTC. Protein product: CATSRDRGSGANVLTF. The chain links TRBV15 to TRBJ2-6; a weak D match, TRBD1 (6 bases). This CDR3 is built from 16 residues. Trimming removed 0 bases from V and 1 base from J, with 7 bases in between. CDR1 and CDR2 from the germline V gene are LNHNV and YYDKDF (reference sequence).

This clonotype showed up just a few times. V gene TRBV4-3 combines with J gene TRBJ1-4; D is unclear. This CDR3 is built from 18 residues. Germline CDR1 and CDR2: LGHNA and YSLEER. V was clipped by 4 bases and J by 4 bases, with 22 bases between them. The CDR3 bases are TGCGCCAGCAGCCCCAGGCCAGATGGGCATCCTAGTAATGAAAAACTGTTTTTT. It specifies CASSPRPDGHPSNEKLFF.

A remark on this clonotype: This may be a read error: a much more frequent sequence differs by one nucleotide. Here the CDR3 reads CSADGQGEGETQYF. DNA of the CDR3: TGCAGTGCTGATGGACAGGGTGAGGGAGAGACCCAGTACTTC. The chain joins TRBV20-1 to TRBJ2-5; 8 positions agree with TRBD1. The ends lost 5 bases at V and 4 bases at J; junction bases unmatched: 9. This CDR3 comprises 14 residues. In germline, CDR1 is DFQATT, CDR2 SNEGSKA (reference sequence).

This clonotype was seen a few times. This chain links TRBV5-1 with TRBJ1-1; TRBD1 agrees at 7 bases. This CDR3 has 15 residues. V was pared by 2 bases and J by 0 bases, with 4 bases of the junction left unmatched. In germline, CDR1 is SGHRS, CDR2 YFSETQ. Written as DNA, the CDR3 is TGCGCCAGCAGCTTACAGGGGTTCATGAACACTGAAGCTTTCTTT. It specifies CASSLQGFMNTEAFF. Looking up the rest from reference TRBV5-1 and TRBJ1-1 gives the full variable domain: KAGVTQTPRYLIKTRGQQVTLSCSPISGHRSVSWYQQTPGQGLQFLFEYFSETQRNKGNFPGRFSGRQFSNSRSEMNVSTLELGDSALYLCASSLQGFMNTEAFFGQGTRLTVV.

This clonotype appeared a few times. The chain carries TRBV18 and TRBJ2-5; D is unclear. Germline CDR1 KGHSH, CDR2 LQKENI. The CDR3 loop spans 14 amino acids. The V gene lost 0 bases and the J gene lost 1 base, with 6 bases spanning the gap. Written as DNA, the CDR3 is TGTGCCAGCTCACCACCTAGCTTCCAAGAGACCCAGTACTTC. The encoded protein is CASSPPSFQETQYF.

This clonotype was seen at least ten times. This sequence joins TRBV7-2 and TRBJ2-3, with 7 bases fitting TRBD2. This CDR3 comprises 14 residues. V was clipped by 6 bases and J by 2 bases; unmatched bases: 5. Germline V gene lookup returns CDR1 SGHTA and CDR2 FQGNSA. Here the CDR3 reads CASSRTRDTDTQYF. In DNA, the CDR3 is TGTGCCAGCAGTCGGACTAGAGACACAGATACGCAGTATTTT.